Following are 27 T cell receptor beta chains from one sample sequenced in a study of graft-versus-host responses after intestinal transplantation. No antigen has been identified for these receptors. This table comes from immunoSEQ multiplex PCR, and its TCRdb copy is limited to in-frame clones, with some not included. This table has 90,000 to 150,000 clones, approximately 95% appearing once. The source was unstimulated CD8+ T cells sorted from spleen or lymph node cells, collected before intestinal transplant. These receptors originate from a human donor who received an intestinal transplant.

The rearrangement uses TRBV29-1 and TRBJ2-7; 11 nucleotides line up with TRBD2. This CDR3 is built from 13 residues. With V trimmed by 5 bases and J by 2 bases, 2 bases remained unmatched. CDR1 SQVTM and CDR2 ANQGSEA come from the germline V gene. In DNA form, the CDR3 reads TGCAGCGTTTTTAGCGGGAGGGCCTACGAGCAGTACTTC. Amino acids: CSVFSGRAYEQYF.

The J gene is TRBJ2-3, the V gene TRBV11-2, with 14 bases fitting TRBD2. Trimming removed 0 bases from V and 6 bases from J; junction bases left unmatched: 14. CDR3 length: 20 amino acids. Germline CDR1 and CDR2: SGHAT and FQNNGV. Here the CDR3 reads CASSLDAWRLAGGPWDTQYF. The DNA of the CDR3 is TGTGCCAGCAGCTTAGATGCATGGAGACTAGCGGGAGGGCCTTGGGATACGCAGTATTTT.

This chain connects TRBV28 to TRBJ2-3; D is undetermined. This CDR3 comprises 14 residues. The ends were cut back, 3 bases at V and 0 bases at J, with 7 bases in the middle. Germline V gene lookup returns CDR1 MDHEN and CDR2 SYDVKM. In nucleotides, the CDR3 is TGTGCCAGCAGTTTTGAAGGGAGCACAGATACGCAGTATTTT. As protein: CASSFEGSTDTQYF. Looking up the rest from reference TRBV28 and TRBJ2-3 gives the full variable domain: DVKVTQSSRYLVKRTGEKVFLECVQDMDHENMFWYRQDPGLGLRLIYFSYDVKMKEKGDIPEGYSVSREKKERFSLILESASTNQTSMYLCASSFEGSTDTQYFGPGTRLTVL.

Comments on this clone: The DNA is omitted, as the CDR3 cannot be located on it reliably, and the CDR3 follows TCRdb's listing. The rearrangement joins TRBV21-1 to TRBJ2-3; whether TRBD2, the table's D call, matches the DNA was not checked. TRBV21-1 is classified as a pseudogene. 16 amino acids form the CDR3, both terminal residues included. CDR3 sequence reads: CASSKLVAGGTDTQYF.

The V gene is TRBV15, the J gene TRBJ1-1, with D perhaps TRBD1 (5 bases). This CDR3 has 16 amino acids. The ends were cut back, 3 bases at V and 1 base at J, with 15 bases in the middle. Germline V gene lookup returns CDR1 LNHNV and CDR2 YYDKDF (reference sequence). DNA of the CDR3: TGTGCCACCAGCAGTATTTCGGGACGAACGAACACTGAAGCTTTCTTT. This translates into CATSSISGRTNTEAFF. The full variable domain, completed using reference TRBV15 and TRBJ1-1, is DAMVIQNPRYQVTQFGKPVTLSCSQTLNHNVMYWYQQKSSQAPKLLFHYYDKDFNNEADTPDNFQSRRPNTSFCFLDIRSPGLGDTAMYLCATSSISGRTNTEAFFGQGTRLTVV.

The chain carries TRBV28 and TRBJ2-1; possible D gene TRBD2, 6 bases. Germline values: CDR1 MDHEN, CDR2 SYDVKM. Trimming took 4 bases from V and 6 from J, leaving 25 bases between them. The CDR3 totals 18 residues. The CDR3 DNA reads TGTGCCAGCAGTTACGGTCGGCAAGGAGGGGTGCTACGCAATGAGCAGTTCTTC. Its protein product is CASSYGRQGGVLRNEQFF.

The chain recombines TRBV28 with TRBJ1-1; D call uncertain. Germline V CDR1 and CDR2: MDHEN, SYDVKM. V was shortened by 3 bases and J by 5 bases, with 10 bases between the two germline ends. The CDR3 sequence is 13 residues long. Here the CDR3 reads CASSFRGSTEAFF. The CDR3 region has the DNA TGTGCCAGCAGTTTCCGGGGATCGACTGAAGCTTTCTTT.

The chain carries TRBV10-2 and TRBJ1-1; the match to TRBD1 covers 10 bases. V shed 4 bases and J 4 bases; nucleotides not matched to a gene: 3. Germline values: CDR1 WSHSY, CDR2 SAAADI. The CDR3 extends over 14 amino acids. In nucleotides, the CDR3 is TGCGCCAGCAGTGGACAGGGGGCTGCCACTGAAGCTTTCTTT. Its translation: CASSGQGAATEAFF.

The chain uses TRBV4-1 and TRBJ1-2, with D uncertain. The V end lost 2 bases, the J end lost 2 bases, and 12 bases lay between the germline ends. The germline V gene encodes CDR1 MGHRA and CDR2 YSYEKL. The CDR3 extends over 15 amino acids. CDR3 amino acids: CASSQKWAENYGYTF. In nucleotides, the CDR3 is TGCGCCAGCAGCCAAAAGTGGGCAGAGAACTATGGCTACACCTTC.

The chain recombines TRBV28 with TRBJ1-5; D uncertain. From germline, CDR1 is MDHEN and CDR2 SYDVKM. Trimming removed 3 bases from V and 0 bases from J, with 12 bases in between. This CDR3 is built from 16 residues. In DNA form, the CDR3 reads TGTGCCAGCAGTTTGTTCTCAGGACCTAGCAATCAGCCCCAGCATTTT. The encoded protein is CASSLFSGPSNQPQHF.

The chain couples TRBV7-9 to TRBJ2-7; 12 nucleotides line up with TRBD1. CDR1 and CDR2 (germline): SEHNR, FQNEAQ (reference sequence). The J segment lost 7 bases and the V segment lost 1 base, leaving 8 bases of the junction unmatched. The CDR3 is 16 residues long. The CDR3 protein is CASSLGTGTGGAEQYF. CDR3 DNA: TGTGCCAGCAGCTTAGGGACGGGGACAGGGGGCGCAGAGCAGTACTTC.

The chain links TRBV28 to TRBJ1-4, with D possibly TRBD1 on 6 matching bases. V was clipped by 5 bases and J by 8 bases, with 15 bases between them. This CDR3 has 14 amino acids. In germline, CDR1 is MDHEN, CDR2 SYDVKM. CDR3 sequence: CASSKVTGGEKLFF. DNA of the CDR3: TGTGCCAGCAGTAAAGTGACAGGTGGAGAAAAACTGTTTTTT.

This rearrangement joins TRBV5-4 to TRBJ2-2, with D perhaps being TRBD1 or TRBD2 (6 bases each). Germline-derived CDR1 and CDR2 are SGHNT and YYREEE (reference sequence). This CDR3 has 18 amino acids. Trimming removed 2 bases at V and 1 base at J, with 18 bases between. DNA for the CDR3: TGTGCCAGCAGCTTCAGGATAGGGGGGAAATTGAACACCGGGGAGCTGTTTTTT. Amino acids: CASSFRIGGKLNTGELFF.

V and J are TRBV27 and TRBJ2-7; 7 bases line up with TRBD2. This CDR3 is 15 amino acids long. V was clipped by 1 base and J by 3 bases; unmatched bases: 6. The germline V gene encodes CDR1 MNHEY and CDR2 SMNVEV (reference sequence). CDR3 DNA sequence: TGTGCCAGCAGTTTATACGCTAGCGGAGTCTACGAGCAGTACTTC. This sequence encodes CASSLYASGVYEQYF.

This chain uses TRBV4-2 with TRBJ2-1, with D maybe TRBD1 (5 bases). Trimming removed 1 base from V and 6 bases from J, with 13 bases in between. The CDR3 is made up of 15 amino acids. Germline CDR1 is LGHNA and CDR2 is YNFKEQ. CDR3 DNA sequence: TGTGCCAGCAGCCAAGTTGGGGCAGGGCCCAATGAGCAGTTCTTC. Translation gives CASSQVGAGPNEQFF.

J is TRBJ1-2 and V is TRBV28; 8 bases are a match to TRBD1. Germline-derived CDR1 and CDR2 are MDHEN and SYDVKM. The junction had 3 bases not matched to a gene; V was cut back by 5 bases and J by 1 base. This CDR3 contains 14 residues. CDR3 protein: CASSPTGDNYGYTF. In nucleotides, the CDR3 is TGTGCCAGCAGTCCGACAGGGGATAACTATGGCTACACCTTC.

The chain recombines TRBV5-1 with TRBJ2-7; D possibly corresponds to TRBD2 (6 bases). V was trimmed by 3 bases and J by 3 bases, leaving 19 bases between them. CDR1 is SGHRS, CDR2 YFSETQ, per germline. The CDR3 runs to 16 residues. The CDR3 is CASSSTPREPSYEQYF. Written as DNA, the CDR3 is TGCGCCAGCAGCTCCACTCCCCGGGAGCCTAGCTACGAGCAGTACTTC.

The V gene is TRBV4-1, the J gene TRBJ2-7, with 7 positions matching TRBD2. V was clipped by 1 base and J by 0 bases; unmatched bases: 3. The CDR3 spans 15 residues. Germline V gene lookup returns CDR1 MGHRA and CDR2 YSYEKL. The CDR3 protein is CASSQVLAASYEQYF. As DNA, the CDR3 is TGCGCCAGCAGCCAAGTGCTAGCGGCCTCCTACGAGCAGTACTTC.

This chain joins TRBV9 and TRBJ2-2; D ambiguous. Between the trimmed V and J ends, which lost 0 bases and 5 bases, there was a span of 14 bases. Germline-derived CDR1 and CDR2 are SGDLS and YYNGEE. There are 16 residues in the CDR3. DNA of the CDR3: TGTGCCAGCAGCGTAGAACTGGCGGAGCAAACCGGGGAGCTGTTTTTT. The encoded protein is CASSVELAEQTGELFF.

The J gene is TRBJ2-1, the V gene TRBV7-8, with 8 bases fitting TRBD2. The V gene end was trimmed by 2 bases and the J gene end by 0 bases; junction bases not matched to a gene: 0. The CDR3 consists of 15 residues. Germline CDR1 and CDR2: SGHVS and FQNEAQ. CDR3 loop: CASSLSGSSYNEQFF. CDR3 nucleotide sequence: TGTGCCAGCAGCTTAAGCGGGAGCTCCTACAATGAGCAGTTCTTC.

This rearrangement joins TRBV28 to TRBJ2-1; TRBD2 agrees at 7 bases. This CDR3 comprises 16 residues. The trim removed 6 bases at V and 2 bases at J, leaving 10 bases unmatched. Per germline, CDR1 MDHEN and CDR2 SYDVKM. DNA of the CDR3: TGTGCCAGCAGCCCCCGGGACTATCGGACCTACAATGAGCAGTTCTTC. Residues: CASSPRDYRTYNEQFF.

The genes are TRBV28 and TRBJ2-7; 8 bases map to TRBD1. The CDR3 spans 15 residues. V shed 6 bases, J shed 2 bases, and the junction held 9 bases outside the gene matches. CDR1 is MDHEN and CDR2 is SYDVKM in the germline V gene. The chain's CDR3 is CASSPNRGSAYEQYF. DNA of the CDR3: TGTGCCAGCAGCCCCAACAGGGGGTCTGCCTACGAGCAGTACTTC.

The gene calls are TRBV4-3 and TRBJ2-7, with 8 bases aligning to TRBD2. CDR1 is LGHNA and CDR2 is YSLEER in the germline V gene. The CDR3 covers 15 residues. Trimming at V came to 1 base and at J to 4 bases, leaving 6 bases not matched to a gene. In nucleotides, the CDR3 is TGCGCCAGCAGCCAAGTGAGCGGGAGTGGGTACGAGCAGTACTTC. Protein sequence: CASSQVSGSGYEQYF.

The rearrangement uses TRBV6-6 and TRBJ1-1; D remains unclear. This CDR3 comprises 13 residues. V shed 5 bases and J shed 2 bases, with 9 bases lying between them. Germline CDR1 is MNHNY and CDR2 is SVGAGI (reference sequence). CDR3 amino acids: CASSPGPNTEAFF. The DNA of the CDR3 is TGTGCCAGCAGTCCCGGCCCAAACACTGAAGCTTTCTTT.

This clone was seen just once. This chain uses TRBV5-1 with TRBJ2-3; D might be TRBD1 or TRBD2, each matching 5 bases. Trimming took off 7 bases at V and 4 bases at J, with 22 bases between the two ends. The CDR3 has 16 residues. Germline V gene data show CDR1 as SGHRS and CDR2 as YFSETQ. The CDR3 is CASRPPAVRGPDTQYF. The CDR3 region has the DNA TGCGCCAGCCGACCCCCGGCTGTCCGGGGCCCAGATACGCAGTATTTT.

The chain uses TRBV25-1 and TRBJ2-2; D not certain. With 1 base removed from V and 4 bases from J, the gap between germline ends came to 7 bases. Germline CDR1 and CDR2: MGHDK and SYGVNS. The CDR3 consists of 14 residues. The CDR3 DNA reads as TGTGCCAGCAGTGAATTGGGGTCCACCGGGGAGCTGTTTTTT. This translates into CASSELGSTGELFF.

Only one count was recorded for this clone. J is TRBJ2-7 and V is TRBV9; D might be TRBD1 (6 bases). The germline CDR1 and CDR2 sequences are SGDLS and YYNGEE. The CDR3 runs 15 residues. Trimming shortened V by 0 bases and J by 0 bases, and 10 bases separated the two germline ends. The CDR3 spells CASSVGDTYSYEQYF. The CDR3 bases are TGTGCCAGCAGCGTAGGGGACACCTACTCCTACGAGCAGTACTTC.